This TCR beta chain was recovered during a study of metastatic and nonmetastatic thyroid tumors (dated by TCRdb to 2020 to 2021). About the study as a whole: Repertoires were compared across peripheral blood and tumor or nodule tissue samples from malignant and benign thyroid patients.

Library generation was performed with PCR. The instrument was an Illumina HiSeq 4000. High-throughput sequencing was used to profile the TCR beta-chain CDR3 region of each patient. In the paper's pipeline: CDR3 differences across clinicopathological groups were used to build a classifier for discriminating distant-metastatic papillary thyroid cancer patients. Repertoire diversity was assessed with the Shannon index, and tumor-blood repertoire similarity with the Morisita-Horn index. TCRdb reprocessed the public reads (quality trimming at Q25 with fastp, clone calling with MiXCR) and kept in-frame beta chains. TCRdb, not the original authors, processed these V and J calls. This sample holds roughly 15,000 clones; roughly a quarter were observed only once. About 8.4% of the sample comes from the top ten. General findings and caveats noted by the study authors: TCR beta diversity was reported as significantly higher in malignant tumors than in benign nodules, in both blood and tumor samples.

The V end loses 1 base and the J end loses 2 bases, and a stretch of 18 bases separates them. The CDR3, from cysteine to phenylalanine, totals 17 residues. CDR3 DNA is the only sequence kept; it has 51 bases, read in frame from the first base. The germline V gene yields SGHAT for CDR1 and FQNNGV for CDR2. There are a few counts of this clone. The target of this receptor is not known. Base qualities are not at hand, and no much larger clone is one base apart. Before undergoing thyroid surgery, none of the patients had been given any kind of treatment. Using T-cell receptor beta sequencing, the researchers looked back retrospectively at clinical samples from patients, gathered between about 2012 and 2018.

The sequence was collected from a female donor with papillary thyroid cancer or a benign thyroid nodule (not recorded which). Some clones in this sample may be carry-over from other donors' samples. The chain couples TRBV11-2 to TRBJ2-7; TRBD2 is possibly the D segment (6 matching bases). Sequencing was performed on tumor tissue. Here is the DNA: TGTGCCAGCAGCTTAGGTAATCTACTAGCCAAGACCTACGAGCAGTACTTC. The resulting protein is CASSLGNLLAKTYEQYF.